This TCR beta chain emerged from a study of cytomegalovirus exposure and HLA in healthy donors. The PCR had 60 Vbeta and 13 Jbeta primers. TCRdb's copy holds only in-frame clones and misses some; the assay was immunoSEQ multiplex PCR. This sample contains around 100,000 clones. Germline trimming cut 3 bases from V and 3 bases from J; bases unmatched to any gene: 8. The CDR3 extends over 17 amino acids. CDR1 and CDR2 from the germline V gene are KGHSH and LQKENI. Sequenced sample: PBMCs. The genes are TRBV18 and TRBJ1-3; the match to TRBD1 covers 10 bases. This sequence originates from a man in his forties in good health and CMV-seronegative. The CDR3: CASSPPGQGVSGNTIYF. The CDR3 DNA follows: TGTGCCAGCTCACCGCCCGGACAGGGGGTTAGTGGAAACACCATATATTTT.